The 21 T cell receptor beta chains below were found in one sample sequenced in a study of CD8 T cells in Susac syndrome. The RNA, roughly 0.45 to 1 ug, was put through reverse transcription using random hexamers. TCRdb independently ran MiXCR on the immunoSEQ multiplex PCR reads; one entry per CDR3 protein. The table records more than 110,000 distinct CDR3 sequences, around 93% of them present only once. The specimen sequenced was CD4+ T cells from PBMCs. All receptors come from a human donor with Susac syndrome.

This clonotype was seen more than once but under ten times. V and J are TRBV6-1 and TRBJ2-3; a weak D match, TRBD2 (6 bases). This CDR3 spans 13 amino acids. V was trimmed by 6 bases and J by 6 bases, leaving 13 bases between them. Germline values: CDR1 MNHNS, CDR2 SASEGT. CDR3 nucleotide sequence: TGTGCCAGCAGGCGGGACCGCCAGGATACGCAGTATTTT. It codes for CASRRDRQDTQYF.

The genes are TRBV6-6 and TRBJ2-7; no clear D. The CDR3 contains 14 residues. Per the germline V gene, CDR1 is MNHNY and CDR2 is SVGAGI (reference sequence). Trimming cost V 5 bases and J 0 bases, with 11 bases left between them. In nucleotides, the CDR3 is TGTGCCAGCAGTACCGCGGCCAGCTCCTACGAGCAGTACTTC. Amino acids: CASSTAASSYEQYF.

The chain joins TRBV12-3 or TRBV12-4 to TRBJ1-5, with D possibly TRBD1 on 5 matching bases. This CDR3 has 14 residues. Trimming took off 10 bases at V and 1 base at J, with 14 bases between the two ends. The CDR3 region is CATNAGLSNQPQHF. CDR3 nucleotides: TGTGCCACCAATGCAGGGTTGAGCAATCAGCCCCAGCATTTT.

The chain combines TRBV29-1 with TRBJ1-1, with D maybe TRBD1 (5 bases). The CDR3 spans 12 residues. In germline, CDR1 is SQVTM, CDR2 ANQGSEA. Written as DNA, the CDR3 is TGCAGTGCCCGCGAGGGGAGCACTGAAGCTTTCTTT. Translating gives CSAREGSTEAFF.

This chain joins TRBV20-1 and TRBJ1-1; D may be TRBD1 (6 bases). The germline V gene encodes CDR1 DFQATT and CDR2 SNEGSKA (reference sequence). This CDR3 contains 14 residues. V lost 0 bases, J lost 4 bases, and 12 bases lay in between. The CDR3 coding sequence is TGCAGTGCTAGAGATCGGGGGCCAAGCACTGAAGCTTTCTTT. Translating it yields CSARDRGPSTEAFF.

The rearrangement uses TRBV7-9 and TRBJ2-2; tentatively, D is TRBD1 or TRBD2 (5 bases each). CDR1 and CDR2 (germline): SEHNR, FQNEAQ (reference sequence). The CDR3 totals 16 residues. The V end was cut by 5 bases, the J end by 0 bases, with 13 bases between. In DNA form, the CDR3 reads TGTGCCAGCAGCCCCGGGACGAAGGCGAACACCGGGGAGCTGTTTTTT. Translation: CASSPGTKANTGELFF.

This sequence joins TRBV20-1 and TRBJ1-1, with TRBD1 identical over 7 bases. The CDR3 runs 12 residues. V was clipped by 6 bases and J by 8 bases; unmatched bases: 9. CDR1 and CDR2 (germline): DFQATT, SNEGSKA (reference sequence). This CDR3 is CSAPTGDFEAFF. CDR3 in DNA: TGCAGTGCCCCAACAGGGGACTTCGAAGCTTTCTTT.

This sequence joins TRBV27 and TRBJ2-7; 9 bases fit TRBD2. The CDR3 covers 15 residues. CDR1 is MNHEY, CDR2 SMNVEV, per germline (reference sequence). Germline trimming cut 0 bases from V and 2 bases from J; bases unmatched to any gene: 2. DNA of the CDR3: TGTGCCAGCAGTTTATCGGCGGGGGGGCCCTACGAGCAGTACTTC. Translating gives CASSLSAGGPYEQYF.

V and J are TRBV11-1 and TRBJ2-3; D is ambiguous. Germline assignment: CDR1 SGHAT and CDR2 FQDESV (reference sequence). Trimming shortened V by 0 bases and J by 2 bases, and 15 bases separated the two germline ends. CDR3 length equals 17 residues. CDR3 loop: CASSLARLGLNTDTQYF. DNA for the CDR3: TGTGCCAGCAGCTTAGCGCGGTTGGGGTTAAACACAGATACGCAGTATTTT.

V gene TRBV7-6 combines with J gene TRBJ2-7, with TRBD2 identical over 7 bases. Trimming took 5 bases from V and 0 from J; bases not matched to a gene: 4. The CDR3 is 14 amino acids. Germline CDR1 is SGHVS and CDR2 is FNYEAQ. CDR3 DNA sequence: TGTGCCAGCAGCGCCAGGACTAGCTCCTACGAGCAGTACTTC. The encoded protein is CASSARTSSYEQYF. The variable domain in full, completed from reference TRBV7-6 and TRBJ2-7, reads GAGVSQSPRYKVTKRGQDVALRCDPISGHVSLYWYRQALGQGPEFLTYFNYEAQQDKSGLPNDRFSAERPEGSISTLTIQRTEQRDSAMYRCASSARTSSYEQYFGPGTRLTVT.

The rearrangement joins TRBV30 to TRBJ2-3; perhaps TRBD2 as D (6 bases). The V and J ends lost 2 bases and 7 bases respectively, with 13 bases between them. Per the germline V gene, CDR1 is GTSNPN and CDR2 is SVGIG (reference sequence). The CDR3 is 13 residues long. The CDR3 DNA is TGTGCCTGGAGTATAACGGGAGCGTATACGCAGTATTTT. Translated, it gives CAWSITGAYTQYF. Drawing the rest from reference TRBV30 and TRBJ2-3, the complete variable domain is SQTIHQWPATLVQPVGSPLSLECTVEGTSNPNLYWYRQAAGRGLQLLFYSVGIGQISSEVPQNLSASRPQDRQFILSSKKLLLSDSGFYLCAWSITGAYTQYFGPGTRLTVL.

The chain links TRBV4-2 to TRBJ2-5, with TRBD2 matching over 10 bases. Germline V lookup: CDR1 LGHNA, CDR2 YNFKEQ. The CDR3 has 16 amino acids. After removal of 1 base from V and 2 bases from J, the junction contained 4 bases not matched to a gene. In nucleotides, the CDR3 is TGTGCCAGCAGCCAAGGTCCTAGCGGGAGACAAGAGACCCAGTACTTC. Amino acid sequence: CASSQGPSGRQETQYF.

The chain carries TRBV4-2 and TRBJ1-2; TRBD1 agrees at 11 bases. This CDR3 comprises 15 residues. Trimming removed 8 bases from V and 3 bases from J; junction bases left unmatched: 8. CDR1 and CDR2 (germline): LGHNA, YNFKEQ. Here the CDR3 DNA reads TGTGCCAGCGAACGGACAGGGGGCTCGGACTATGGCTACACCTTC. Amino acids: CASERTGGSDYGYTF.

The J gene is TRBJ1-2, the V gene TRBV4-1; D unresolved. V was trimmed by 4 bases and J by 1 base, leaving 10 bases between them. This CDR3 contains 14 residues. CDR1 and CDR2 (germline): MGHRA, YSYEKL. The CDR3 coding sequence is TGCGCCAGCAGCCGCACCCGTTTTAACTATGGCTACACCTTC. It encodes CASSRTRFNYGYTF.

The CDR3 DNA is TGCAGTGCCGAGCGGCAGACAAAAAACATTCAGTACTTC. Translation gives CSAERQTKNIQYF. This chain uses TRBV20-1 with TRBJ2-4, with D maybe TRBD2 (5 bases). The V end was cut by 6 bases, the J end by 4 bases, with 13 bases between. The germline gives CDR1 DFQATT, CDR2 SNEGSKA (reference sequence). This CDR3 contains 13 residues.

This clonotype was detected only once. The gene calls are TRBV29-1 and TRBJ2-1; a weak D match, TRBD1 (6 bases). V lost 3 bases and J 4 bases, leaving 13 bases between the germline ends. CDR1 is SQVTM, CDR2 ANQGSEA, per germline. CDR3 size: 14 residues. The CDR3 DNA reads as TGCAGCGTTGAGGCCGGGGACATATACAATGAGCAGTTCTTC. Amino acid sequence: CSVEAGDIYNEQFF.

As DNA, the CDR3 is TGCAGTGCTAGAGGACTGGAGCAGTACTTC. It codes for CSARGLEQYF. The chain employs TRBV20-1 and TRBJ2-7, with D uncertain. V was trimmed by 1 base and J by 7 bases, leaving 5 bases between them. Germline V gene lookup returns CDR1 DFQATT and CDR2 SNEGSKA (reference sequence). CDR3 length: 10 amino acids.

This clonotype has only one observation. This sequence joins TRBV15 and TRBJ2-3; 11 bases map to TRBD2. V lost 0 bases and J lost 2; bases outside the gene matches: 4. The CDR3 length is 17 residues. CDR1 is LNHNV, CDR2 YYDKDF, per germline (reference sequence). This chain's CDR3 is CATSREPTSGVTDTQYF. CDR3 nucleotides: TGTGCCACCAGCAGAGAACCGACTAGCGGGGTCACAGATACGCAGTATTTT. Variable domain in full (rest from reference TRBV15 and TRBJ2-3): DAMVIQNPRYQVTQFGKPVTLSCSQTLNHNVMYWYQQKSSQAPKLLFHYYDKDFNNEADTPDNFQSRRPNTSFCFLDIRSPGLGDTAMYLCATSREPTSGVTDTQYFGPGTRLTVL.

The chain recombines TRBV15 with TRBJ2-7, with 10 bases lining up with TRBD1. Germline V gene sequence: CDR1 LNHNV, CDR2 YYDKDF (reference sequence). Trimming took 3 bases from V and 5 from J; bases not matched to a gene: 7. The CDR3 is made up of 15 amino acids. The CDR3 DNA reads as TGTGCCACCAGCAGGGGAGGACAGGGGGTCCACGAGCAGTACTTC. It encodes CATSRGGQGVHEQYF.

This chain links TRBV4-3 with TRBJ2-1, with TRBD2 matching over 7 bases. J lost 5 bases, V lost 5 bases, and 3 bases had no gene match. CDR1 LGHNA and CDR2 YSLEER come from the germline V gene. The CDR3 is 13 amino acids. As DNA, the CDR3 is TGCGCCAGCAGCGGGACTAACAACAATGAGCAGTTCTTC. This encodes CASSGTNNNEQFF.

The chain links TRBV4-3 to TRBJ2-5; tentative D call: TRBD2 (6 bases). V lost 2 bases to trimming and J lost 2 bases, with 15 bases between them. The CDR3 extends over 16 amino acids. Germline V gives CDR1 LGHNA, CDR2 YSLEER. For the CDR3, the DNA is TGCGCCAGCAGCCAATGGAGGGACTCCCCTCAAGAGACCCAGTACTTC. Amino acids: CASSQWRDSPQETQYF.